A single sample gave rise to the 15 T cell receptor beta chains below, sequenced in a study of blood T cell repertoires in COVID-19. The assay was immunoSEQ multiplex PCR, and TCRdb's table has in-frame clones only and misses some. Of approximately 160,000 clones detected, roughly 73% appear once; the ten largest clones hold roughly 3.1%. Sequenced input: peripheral blood. The receptors stem from a man in his sixties or seventies with acute or convalescent COVID-19.

The chain carries TRBV19 and TRBJ1-6; 8 nucleotides match TRBD1. The CDR3 has 15 residues. V dropped 3 bases and J dropped 10; count of bases not matched to a gene: 8. Germline CDR1 reads LNHDA; CDR2 reads SQIVND (reference sequence). The CDR3, as DNA: TGTGCCAGTAGTATCACAGGGGGTACGAGCTCACCCCTCCACTTT. This translates into CASSITGGTSSPLHF.

The rearrangement links TRBV7-9 to TRBJ2-1; the D gene is possibly TRBD1 (5 bases). Per germline, CDR1 SEHNR and CDR2 FQNEAQ (reference sequence). V was cut by 5 bases and J by 7 bases, with 12 bases left in between. The CDR3 is 13 amino acids. The CDR3 region has the DNA TGTGCCAGCAGCGAACTTGGGGCTAATGAGCAGTTCTTC. This codes for CASSELGANEQFF.

The CDR3 spells CASSIDQGKETQYF. In DNA form, the CDR3 reads TGTGCCAGTAGTATAGACCAGGGCAAGGAGACCCAGTACTTC. The rearrangement joins TRBV19 to TRBJ2-5; possible D gene TRBD1, 5 bases. The CDR3 consists of 14 residues. Trimming removed 0 bases at V and 5 bases at J, with 10 bases between. CDR1 is LNHDA and CDR2 is SQIVND in the germline V gene (reference sequence).

This clone has just a few counts. The chain links TRBV2 to TRBJ2-7; 8 nucleotides match TRBD2. The CDR3 consists of 14 residues. V lost 6 bases to trimming and J lost 3 bases; unmatched junction nucleotides: 7. Per the germline V gene, CDR1 is SNHLY and CDR2 is FYNNEI. CDR3 nucleotide sequence: TGTGCCAGCAGGGGCGGAAGCGGGAGCTACGAGCAGTACTTC. Its protein product is CASRGGSGSYEQYF.

CDR3 amino acids: CASSQETGTGGVGRAFF. The DNA for the CDR3 is TGTGCCAGCAGCCAAGAAACCGGGACAGGGGGCGTGGGAAGAGCTTTCTTT. V gene TRBV3-1 (or the pseudogene TRBV3-2) combines with J gene TRBJ1-1; 12 bases line up with TRBD1. V trimming: 0 bases; J trimming: 10 bases; junction bases outside the gene matches: 12. The length of the CDR3 is 17 residues. Per germline, CDR1 LGHDT and CDR2 YNNKEL (reference sequence).

This rearrangement joins TRBV27 to TRBJ1-5, with a tentative D call TRBD1 (6 bases). The V end was cut by 6 bases, the J end by 2 bases, with 14 bases between. The CDR3 totals 15 residues. Germline CDR1 is MNHEY and CDR2 is SMNVEV (reference sequence). The CDR3: CASSEGGVGNQPQHF. The CDR3 region has the DNA TGTGCCAGCAGCGAAGGGGGGGTAGGCAATCAGCCCCAGCATTTT.

The chain is built from TRBV2 and TRBJ1-1; D remains unclear. The V end was cut by 0 bases, the J end by 3 bases, with 11 bases between. The CDR3 consists of 15 residues. Looked up from germline, CDR1 is SNHLY and CDR2 is FYNNEI. CDR3 in amino acids: CASSEAPQKYTEAFF. CDR3 DNA sequence: TGTGCCAGCAGTGAAGCTCCGCAGAAATACACTGAAGCTTTCTTT.

As for this clone: Different DNA sequences within this sample yield the same CDR3. The chain is built from TRBV12-3 or TRBV12-4 and TRBJ1-1, with D possibly being TRBD1 (5 bases). The V end lost 6 bases, the J end lost 5 bases, and 10 bases lay between the germline ends. CDR3 size: 12 residues. For the CDR3, the DNA is TGTGCCAGCAGCGCGCAGGGTACTGAAGCTTTCTTT. Its protein is CASSAQGTEAFF.

The chain joins TRBV3-1 (or the pseudogene TRBV3-2) to TRBJ2-1, with D maybe TRBD2 (6 bases). This CDR3 has 14 residues. Trimming removed 4 bases from V and 5 bases from J, with 12 bases in between. Germline V gives CDR1 LGHDT, CDR2 YNNKEL (reference sequence). CDR3 sequence (DNA): TGTGCCAGCAGCCCGGGACTCTTGCACAATGAGCAGTTCTTC. Residues: CASSPGLLHNEQFF.

The chain combines TRBV7-3 with TRBJ1-1; 8 positions match TRBD1. V lost 11 bases to trimming and J lost 1 base; unmatched junction nucleotides: 6. The germline CDR1 and CDR2 sequences are SGHTA and FQGTGA. The CDR3 sequence is 13 residues long. The CDR3, as DNA: TGTGCCGTCCGGGACAGGTCGAACACTGAAGCTTTCTTT. Translated: CAVRDRSNTEAFF.

V and J are TRBV11-3 and TRBJ2-3; 8 nucleotides agree with TRBD2. CDR1 SGHNT and CDR2 YENEEA come from the germline V gene. V trimming: 4 bases; J trimming: 2 bases; junction bases outside the gene matches: 8. The CDR3 spans 16 residues. CDR3 nucleotides: TGTGCCAGCAGCTCGGCTCGCGGGGGGCTCACAGATACGCAGTATTTT. Its protein is CASSSARGGLTDTQYF.

This rearrangement joins TRBV5-1 to TRBJ2-3, with 10 bases lining up with TRBD2. The CDR3 has 16 residues. Germline CDR1 reads SGHRS; CDR2 reads YFSETQ. V lost 4 bases to trimming and J lost 3 bases; unmatched junction nucleotides: 8. The CDR3 loop is CASSPLPLAGTDTQYF. In DNA, the CDR3 is TGCGCCAGCAGCCCGCTCCCACTAGCGGGGACAGATACGCAGTATTTT.

The chain is built from TRBV7-9 and TRBJ2-2, with TRBD2 matching 9 bases. V lost 8 bases and J lost 0; bases outside the gene matches: 16. The CDR3 consists of 19 residues. Germline lookup yields CDR1 SEHNR and CDR2 FQNEAQ (reference sequence). The CDR3 region is CASVPTSGRSGSNTGELFF. For the CDR3, the DNA is TGTGCCAGCGTCCCGACTAGCGGAAGATCAGGCTCGAACACCGGGGAGCTGTTTTTT.

V and J are TRBV7-3 and TRBJ1-1, with D possibly being TRBD1 (5 bases). Trimming cost V 3 bases and J 2 bases, with 22 bases left between them. There are 18 residues in the CDR3. Germline V gives CDR1 SGHTA, CDR2 FQGTGA. The CDR3 sequence: CASSFSLLSSRTNTEAFF. The CDR3 DNA follows: TGTGCCAGCAGCTTTTCCCTCTTATCTTCACGGACAAACACTGAAGCTTTCTTT. Filled out from reference TRBV7-3 and TRBJ1-1, the complete variable domain reads GAGVSQTPSNKVTEKGKYVELRCDPISGHTALYWYRQSLGQGPEFLIYFQGTGAADDSGLPNDRFFAVRPEGSVSTLKIQRTERGDSAVYLCASSFSLLSSRTNTEAFFGQGTRLTVV.

The genes are TRBV2 and TRBJ1-2; 9 bases align to TRBD1. The CDR3 sequence is 16 residues long. With V trimmed by 6 bases and J by 4 bases, 12 bases remained unmatched. Germline CDR1 is SNHLY and CDR2 is FYNNEI. CDR3 DNA sequence: TGTGCCAGCAGGTCCCGGACAGGGGAAATTTCCTATGGCTACACCTTC. As protein: CASRSRTGEISYGYTF.